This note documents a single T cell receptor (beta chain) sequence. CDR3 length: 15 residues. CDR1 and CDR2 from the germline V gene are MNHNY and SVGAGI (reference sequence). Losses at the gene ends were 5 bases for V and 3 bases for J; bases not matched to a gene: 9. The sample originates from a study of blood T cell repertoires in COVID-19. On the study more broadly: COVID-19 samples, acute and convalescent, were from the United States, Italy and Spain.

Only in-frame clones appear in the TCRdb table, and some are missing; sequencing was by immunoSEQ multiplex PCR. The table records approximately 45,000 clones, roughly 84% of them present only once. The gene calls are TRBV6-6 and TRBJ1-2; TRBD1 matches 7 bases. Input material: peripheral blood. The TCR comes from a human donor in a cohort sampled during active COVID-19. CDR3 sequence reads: CASSDQGDAHYGYTF. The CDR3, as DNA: TGTGCCAGCAGTGACCAGGGGGACGCTCACTATGGCTACACCTTC.